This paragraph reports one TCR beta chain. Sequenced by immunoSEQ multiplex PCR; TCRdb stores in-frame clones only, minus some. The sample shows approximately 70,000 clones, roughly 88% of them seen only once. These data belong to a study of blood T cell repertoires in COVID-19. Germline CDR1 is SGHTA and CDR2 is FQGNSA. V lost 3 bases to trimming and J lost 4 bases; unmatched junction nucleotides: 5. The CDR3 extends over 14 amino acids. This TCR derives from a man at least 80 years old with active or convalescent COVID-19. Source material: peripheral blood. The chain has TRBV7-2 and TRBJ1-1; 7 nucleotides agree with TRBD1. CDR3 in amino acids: CASSFLDRVTEAFF. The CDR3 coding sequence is TGTGCCAGCAGCTTCCTAGACAGGGTCACTGAAGCTTTCTTT.